What follows describes a single T cell receptor beta chain. As handled by the study authors: Amplifying reference gene primers gave estimates of nucleated cell counts. Assay: immunoSEQ multiplex PCR; the TCRdb copy retains only in-frame clones and omits some. The V and J calls and clone size come from that table; D and trimming were worked out from the DNA. The sample contains about 26,000 clones, about 90% of which appear only once. This CDR3 comprises 16 residues. Germline V gene data show CDR1 as LNHNV and CDR2 as YYDKDF (reference sequence). V shed 2 bases, J shed 0 bases, and the junction held 1 base outside the gene matches. The data derive from a study of blood T cell repertoires in COVID-19. Study as a whole: Samples of COVID-19 (acute and convalescent) were obtained from the United States, Italy and Spain. From T cells, B-cell-depleted T cells, or PBMCs came the material, which was cDNA or gDNA.

Material for sequencing was peripheral blood. The V call is TRBV15, the J call TRBJ2-2; TRBD2 matches at 9 bases. The receptor comes from a human donor in a cohort sampled during active COVID-19. The CDR3, as DNA: TGTGCCACCAGCAGACTAGCGGGAACGAACACCGGGGAGCTGTTTTTT. It yields the protein CATSRLAGTNTGELFF.